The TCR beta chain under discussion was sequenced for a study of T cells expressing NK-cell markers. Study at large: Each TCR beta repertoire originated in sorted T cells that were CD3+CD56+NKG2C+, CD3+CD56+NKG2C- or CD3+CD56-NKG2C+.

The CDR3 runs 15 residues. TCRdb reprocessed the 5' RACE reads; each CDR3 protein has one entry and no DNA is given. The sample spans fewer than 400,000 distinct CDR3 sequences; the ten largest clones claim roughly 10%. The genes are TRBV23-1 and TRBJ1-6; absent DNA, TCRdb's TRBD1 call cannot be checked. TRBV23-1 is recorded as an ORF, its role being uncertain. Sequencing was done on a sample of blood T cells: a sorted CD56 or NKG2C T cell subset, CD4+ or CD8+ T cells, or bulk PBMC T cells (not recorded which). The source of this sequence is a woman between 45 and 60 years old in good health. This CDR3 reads CASSQPRQDSSPLHF.